Detailed here is one TCR beta chain. No cognate antigen has been identified for it. Base qualities are not recorded, but no much larger clone differs from it by a single base. In total, 500 to 700 healthy bone marrow donors made up the cohort. At the time of sampling, every cohort member was nominally healthy, though immune exposures that went unrecorded were likely present. The donor was CMV seronegative and was included in the group of a few hundred seronegative cohort members. Each donor provided a peripheral blood sample, and peripheral blood mononuclear cells were used for TCR beta sequencing. Genomic DNA was extracted from the blood cell samples with the Qiagen DNeasy Blood Extraction Kit. The V end gives up 5 bases and the J end 8 bases, leaving 12 bases in the junction not matched to a gene. The CDR1 and CDR2 encoded by the germline V gene are MNHNS and SASEGT. The CDR3 covers 15 residues, taking in both the cysteine and the phenylalanine. Just CDR3 DNA is preserved here, 45 bases in frame from base 1.

The library was obtained by the immunoSEQ multiplex PCR assay. For the multiplex PCR, a mixture combining 60 forward primers for TCR Vbeta segments and 13 reverse primers for TCR Jbeta segments was used. The CDR3 region of rearranged TCR beta genes was amplified from genomic DNA with a multiplex PCR assay. Amplified TCR beta libraries were sequenced as 87-base-pair reads on the Illumina HiSeq System. Per the authors' processing: Across the 670 or so repertoires, a later analysis counted some 81 million unique TCR beta chains, roughly 11 million of which were shared by at least two donors. Raw reads were error-corrected and collapsed into unique sequences with a nearest-neighbor algorithm that merged closely related sequences to remove PCR and sequencing errors. CDR3 sequences were aligned to IMGT reference sequences to assign V, D and J gene segments. Each retained sequence needed at least a six-nucleotide match to both a V gene segment and a J gene segment. A rearrangement was called productive if the CDR3 had no stop codons and remained in frame with V and J, and every other rearrangement was called non-productive. CDR3 was defined by IMGT convention, running from the second conserved V-encoded cysteine to the conserved J-encoded phenylalanine. Sequences without an unambiguous match to a single V gene segment were excluded from the earlier analysis of almost 600 of the donors. An earlier analysis of fewer than 750 of the donors classified V segments as functional when productive rearrangements were above 56.7% and as segregating when the standard deviation between donors was above 5%. To diagnose cytomegalovirus status from the catalog of TCR beta chain sequences, a statistical classification framework was built. V and J gene assignment, in a later analysis, came from comparing TCR nucleotide sequences with IMGT/GENE-DB human TR gene sequences. The TCRdist pipeline was used in a later analysis to assign CDR3 sequences and most-parsimonious VDJ recombination scenarios. In a later analysis, every TCR beta chain was defined by the combination of its CDR3 amino acid sequence and its V-gene family, and reads without a unique V-gene family were dropped. A later analysis removed roughly 590 highly shared, low-generation-probability nucleotide sequences to deal with suspected cross-contamination and a sequencing artifact. In a later analysis, a clonal expansion index for each public chain was calculated from normalized within-repertoire ranks of inferred template counts. A later analysis computed generation probabilities with a VDJ recombination model fitted to out-of-frame rearrangements, and checked the results against IGoR. In a later analysis, hypergeometric tests were used to score TCR-TCR, TCR-HLA and TCR-CMV co-occurrence, with a repertoire-size bias correction applied to TCR pairs. In a later analysis, false discovery rates were estimated by permuting HLA or CMV assignments 20 times. In a later analysis, co-occurring TCRs were grouped using DBSCAN, and TCRdist sequence similarity was added for clustering within HLA-allele-positive subsets. For co-occurrence clustering, repertoires with fewer than 30,000 or more than 120,000 public chains were excluded, along with five or six repertoires with anomalous nucleotide sharing. In TCRdb, the immuneACCESS table is reduced to in-frame sequences with V and J assigned. These tables do not hold every clone; where another copy was compared, an unresolved V gene accounts for under half, and the others remain unexplained. The D gene and trimming were derived from the DNA, and the V and J assignments and clone size from that table. For this sample the table gives some 93,000 clones, of which over 75% were detected only once. The ten largest clones represent approximately 3.8% of the sample.

The sample is drawn from a study of cytomegalovirus exposure and HLA in healthy donors (dated by TCRdb to 2016 to 2017). In terms of the full investigation: According to an earlier analysis of a few hundred of the donors, about 179 million T cells yielded 117 million unique TCR beta sequences and approximately 300 Gb of sequence data. An early release covering approximately 600 HLA-typed donors comprised approximately 290 gigabases of sequencing data and approximately 85 million unique TCR sequences. Among the roughly 410 genotyped donors, approximately 76% belonged to the genetic ancestry cluster associated with self-reported Caucasian donors. The study aimed to test whether signatures of past pathogen exposure could be identified by cataloging public T cell receptors. Using immunosequencing, the study profiled T cell repertoires from about 650 subjects and related those repertoires to cytomegalovirus serostatus. A separate validation cohort of roughly 130 different subjects was used in addition to the roughly 720-subject first cohort. The study combined high-throughput TCR immunosequencing, statistical association of individual TCRs with disease status, and machine learning to predict cytomegalovirus infection status. A later analysis re-examined previously published TCR beta repertoires from just over 650 donors and added high-resolution HLA genotyping to investigate patterns of TCR occurrence. The later analysis used no new phenotypic data to find candidate immune exposures, relying instead on TCR beta sequences and their occurrence across donors. In an earlier analysis of more than 550 of the donors, high-throughput TCR beta sequencing was used to judge whether each TCR beta V gene segment behaved as functional or pseudogenic. Donor age, sex, ethnicity and CMV serostatus were collected together with the repertoire data. Genome-wide SNP genotypes for about 65% of the roughly 670 donors were used in a later genetic analysis, which treated that subset as a discovery cohort. All discovery cohort repertoires had been generated using a single sequencing platform. HLA typing included class I and class II loci at four-digit resolution. Typing coverage varied by locus: about 620-630 donors for A, B, C, DRB1 and DQB1; some 520 for DQA1; nearly 610 for DPA1; around 450 for DPB1. Because of strong linkage in the cohort, roughly five DR-DQ haplotypes were treated as single units for association and clustering. Among a few hundred genotyped donors of the cohort, an average of approximately 230,000 unique TCR beta nucleotide sequences were sequenced per donor, around 18% of them non-productive. What the authors observed across the whole study: Most CMV-associated TCR beta chains appeared to be HLA-restricted in a later analysis, and the HLA associations seemed to be driven largely by CMV exposure. The study gave a list of around 170 TCR beta chains associated with cytomegalovirus. In both the original and validation cohorts, the classifier was reported to diagnose cytomegalovirus status with high specificity and sensitivity. A later genetic analysis reported fewer N-insertions in productive TCRs among donors in an Asian-associated ancestry cluster than the approximately 700-donor mean. A further reported finding was that TCR beta sequences accurately predicted the HLA-A and HLA-B alleles for most subjects in the first cohort. Because HLA typing was unavailable for some donors at each locus, only the typed subset was used in association tests. A cluster of highly shared sequence variants was judged likely to be a technical artifact of the sequencing pipeline. Correlated functional status among segregating V segments might be attributable to linkage disequilibrium, but an unknown experimental factor could not be ruled out. The 87-base-pair reads could not distinguish some IMGT-functional V segments, including TRBV6-2 and TRBV6-3, so those segments were excluded. The earlier analysis of 587 of the donors excluded approximately 17 rarely observed V segments, including chromosome 9 orphons, because counts were too low. Immune exposure information for the cohort was limited to CMV serostatus. In a later analysis, the rate of TCR association differed among HLA loci, with DRB1 alleles having the most associated TCRs and HLA-C alleles having the fewest. It was suggested by the authors that the approach could potentially be generalized to other disease states and immunological phenotypes. A later genetic analysis associated a missense DCLRE1C variant with V-gene and J-gene trimming of TCR beta chains, and an independent cohort replicated the association. According to a later analysis, parvovirus B19, influenza, CMV and Epstein-Barr virus appeared linked to several top co-occurrence clusters. The cohort was sequenced for TCR beta chains only, and without alpha or paired-chain data the features that could be detected were limited. In a later analysis, HLA-associated TCR beta chains showed more clonal expansion and lower generation probabilities than non-associated chains that were equally common. At a false discovery rate of 0.05, a later analysis linked under 20,000 TCR beta sequences to specific HLA alleles. Most TCR sequences were observed very rarely across donors, whereas some public TCRs were present in many individuals. In an earlier analysis of around 600 of the donors, most TCR beta V segments were observed in productive rearrangements about 87% or about 30% of the time, broadly matching IMGT annotations. The presence/absence analyses assumed that sequencing depth was roughly uniform across donors, and that assumption may not be true. In vitro tests confirmed that three of the cytomegalovirus-associated TCR beta chains recognize cytomegalovirus antigens. Assigning TCR associations to individual alleles was difficult when HLA alleles, especially DR and DQ, strongly co-occurred.

This receptor was identified in a man in his fifties in good health and CMV-seronegative. Sequencing used PBMCs. Recombination connected TRBV6-1 to TRBJ2-4, with TRBD1 matching 7 junction bases. The DNA sequence is TGTGCCAGCAGTCTCCAGGGGGTGGGTGTGGACATTCAGTACTTC. It translates to CASSLQGVGVDIQYF.